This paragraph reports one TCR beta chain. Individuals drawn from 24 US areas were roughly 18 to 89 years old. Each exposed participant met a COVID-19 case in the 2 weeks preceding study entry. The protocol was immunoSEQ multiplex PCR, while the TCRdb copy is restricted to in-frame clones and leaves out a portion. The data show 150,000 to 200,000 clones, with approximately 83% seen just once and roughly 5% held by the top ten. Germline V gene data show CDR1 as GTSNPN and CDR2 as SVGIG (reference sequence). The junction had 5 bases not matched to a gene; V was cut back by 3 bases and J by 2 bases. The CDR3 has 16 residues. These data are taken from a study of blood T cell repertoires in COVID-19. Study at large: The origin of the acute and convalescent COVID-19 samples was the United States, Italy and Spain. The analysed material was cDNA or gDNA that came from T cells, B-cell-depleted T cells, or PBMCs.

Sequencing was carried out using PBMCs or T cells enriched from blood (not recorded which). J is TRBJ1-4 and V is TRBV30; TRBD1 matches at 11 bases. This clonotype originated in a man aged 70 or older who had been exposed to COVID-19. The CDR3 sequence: CAWRRGQGATNEKLFF. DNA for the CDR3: TGTGCCTGGAGGCGCGGACAGGGGGCGACTAATGAAAAACTGTTTTTT.